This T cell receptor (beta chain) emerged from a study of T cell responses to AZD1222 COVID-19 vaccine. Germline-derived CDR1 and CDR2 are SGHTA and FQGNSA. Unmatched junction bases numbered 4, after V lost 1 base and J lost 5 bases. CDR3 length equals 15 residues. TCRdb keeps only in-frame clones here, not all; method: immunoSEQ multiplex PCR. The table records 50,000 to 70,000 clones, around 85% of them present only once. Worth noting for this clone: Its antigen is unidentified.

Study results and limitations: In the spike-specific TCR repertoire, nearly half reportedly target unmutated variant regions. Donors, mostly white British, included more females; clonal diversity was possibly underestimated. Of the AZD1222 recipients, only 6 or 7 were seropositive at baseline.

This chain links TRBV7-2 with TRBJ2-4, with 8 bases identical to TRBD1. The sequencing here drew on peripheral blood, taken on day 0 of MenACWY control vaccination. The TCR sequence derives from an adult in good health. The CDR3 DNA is TGTGCCAGCAGCTTAGGGAGGACAGGGCAAAACATTCAGTACTTC. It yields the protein CASSLGRTGQNIQYF. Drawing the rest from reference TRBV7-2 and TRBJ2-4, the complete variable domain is GAGVSQSPSNKVTEKGKDVELRCDPISGHTALYWYRQSLGQGLEFLIYFQGNSAPDKSGLPSDRFSAERTGGSVSTLTIQRTQQEDSAVYLCASSLGRTGQNIQYFGAGTRLSVL.